This TCR beta chain was captured by sequencing in a study of T cell responses to AZD1222 COVID-19 vaccine. Here immunoSEQ multiplex PCR was the method, and the copy in TCRdb shows in-frame clones only, minus some. Of 200,000 to 250,000 clones detected, roughly 94% appear once; the ten largest clones hold approximately 1.7%. Germline values: CDR1 GTSNPN, CDR2 SVGIG (reference sequence). The V gene lost 1 base and the J gene lost 2 bases, with 14 bases spanning the gap. This CDR3 has 15 amino acids. Source: peripheral blood, taken 28 days after the second dose of the MenACWY control vaccine. This chain joins TRBV30 and TRBJ1-1; possibly TRBD1 for D (5 bases). The receptor was isolated from an adult who received the MenACWY meningococcal vaccine as a control. The CDR3 nucleotides are TGTGCCTGGAGTGCGAACAGGCGAAGCAACACTGAAGCTTTCTTT. It is translated as CAWSANRRSNTEAFF.